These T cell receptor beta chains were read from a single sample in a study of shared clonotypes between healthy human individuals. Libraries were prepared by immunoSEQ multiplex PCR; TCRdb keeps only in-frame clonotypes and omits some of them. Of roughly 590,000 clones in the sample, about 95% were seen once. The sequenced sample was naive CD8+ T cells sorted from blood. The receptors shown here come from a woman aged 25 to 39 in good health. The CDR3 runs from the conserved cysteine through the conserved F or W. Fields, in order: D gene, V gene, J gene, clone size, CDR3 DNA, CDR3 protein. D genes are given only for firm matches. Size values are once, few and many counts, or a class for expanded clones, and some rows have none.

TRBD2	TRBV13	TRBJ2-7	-	TGTGCCAGCAGCTTCGGGGGGGACTACGAGCAGTACTTC	CASSFGGDYEQYF
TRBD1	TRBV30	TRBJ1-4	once	TGTGCGCGGCGGGACAGGCATGCAACTAATGAAAAACTGTTTTTT	CARRDRHATNEKLFF
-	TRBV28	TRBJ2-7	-	TGTGCCAGTCGAACCGGGTTCAGGGGCTACGAGCAGTACTTC	CASRTGFRGYEQYF
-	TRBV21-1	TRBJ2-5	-	TGTGCCAGCAGCATCCGGACTAGCCTTTCAGAGACCCAGTACTTC	CASSIRTSLSETQYF
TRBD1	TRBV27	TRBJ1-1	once	TGTGCCACCGCATTAGTGCCCTACAGGGGTGATGCTTTCTTT	CATALVPYRGDAFF
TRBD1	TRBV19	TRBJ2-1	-	TGTGCCAGTAGTACCCACCCGGGACAGGGATACAATGAGCAGTTCTTC	CASSTHPGQGYNEQFF
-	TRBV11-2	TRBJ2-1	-	TGTGCCAGCAGCTTGATTACCGGGGATCAGGCCAATGAGCAGTTCTTC	CASSLITGDQANEQFF
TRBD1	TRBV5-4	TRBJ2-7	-	TGTGCCAGCAGCTTGAATCTTGGGACAGACGAGCAGTACTTC	CASSLNLGTDEQYF
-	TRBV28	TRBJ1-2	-	TGTGCCAGCAGTTTAATCTTGGTTCTTCCTAACTATGGCTACACCTTC	CASSLILVLPNYGYTF
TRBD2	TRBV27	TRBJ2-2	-	TGTGCCAGCACTTCCGGGACTAGCTTTCTCGGGGAGCTGTTTTTT	CASTSGTSFLGELFF
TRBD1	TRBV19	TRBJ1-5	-	TGTGCCAGTAGTATTGCGGGACAGGGGTTTATTAACGATCAGCCCCAGCATTTT	CASSIAGQGFINDQPQHF
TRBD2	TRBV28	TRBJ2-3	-	TGTGCCAGCAGTCCAACTATACCCTTTGAGCGGGAGATTCTAGATACGCAGTATTTT	CASSPTIPFEREILDTQYF
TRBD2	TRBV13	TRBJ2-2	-	TGTGCCAGCAGCCAAGGGGGACTAGCGGTTAACACCGGGGAGCTGTTTTTT	CASSQGGLAVNTGELFF
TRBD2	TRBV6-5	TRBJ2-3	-	TGTGCCAGCAGTTACCTCCCGGGAGCGGGGACAGATACGCAGTATTTT	CASSYLPGAGTDTQYF
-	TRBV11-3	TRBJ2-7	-	TGTGCCAGCAGCCAGGGATCTTTGGGGGAGCAGTACTTC	CASSQGSLGEQYF
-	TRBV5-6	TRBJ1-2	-	TGTGCCAGCAGCTTGGCCGGTGGGTTCCCCAACTATGGCTACACCTTC	CASSLAGGFPNYGYTF
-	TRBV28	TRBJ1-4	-	TGTGCCAGCAGTTTGGTAGGACCTAATGAAAAACTGTTTTTT	CASSLVGPNEKLFF
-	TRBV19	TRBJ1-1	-	TGTGCCAGTAGTCGGGGGGTGAACACTGAAGCTTTCTTT	CASSRGVNTEAFF
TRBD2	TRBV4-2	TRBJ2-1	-	TGTGCCAGCAGCCAAGATTATGGACTAGCGGAGGTCCGGGGCAATGAGCAGTTCTTC	CASSQDYGLAEVRGNEQFF
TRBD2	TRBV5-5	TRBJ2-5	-	TGTGCCAGCAGCGCCGCCAGCGGGAGGGCCGGAGAGACCCAGTACTTC	CASSAASGRAGETQYF
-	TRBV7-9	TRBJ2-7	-	TGTGCCAGCAGCTCCTCGGGGTCCTACGAGCAGTACTTC	CASSSSGSYEQYF
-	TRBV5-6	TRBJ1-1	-	TGTGCCAGCAGCTTGAGTGGGATGAACACTGAAGCTTTCTTT	CASSLSGMNTEAFF
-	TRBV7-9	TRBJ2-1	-	TGTGCCAGCAGCTTTACGTCCTACAATGAGCAGTTCTTC	CASSFTSYNEQFF
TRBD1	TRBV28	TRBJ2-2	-	TGTGCCAGCAGTTGGACAGGGGGCACCGGGGAGCTGTTTTTT	CASSWTGGTGELFF
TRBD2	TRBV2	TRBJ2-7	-	TGTGCCAGCAGCGAAGCGGGAGGGAGAGGTTACGAGCAGTACTTC	CASSEAGGRGYEQYF
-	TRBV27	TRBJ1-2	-	TGTGCCAGCAGTTTAACCACCACGGGTGGCTACACCTTC	CASSLTTTGGYTF
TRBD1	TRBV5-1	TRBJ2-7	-	TGCGCCAGCAGCTTGGGACAGGGGAACTACGAGCAGTACTTC	CASSLGQGNYEQYF
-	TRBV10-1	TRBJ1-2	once	TGCGCCAGCATGAGACTGGGCTATGGCTACACCTTC	CASMRLGYGYTF
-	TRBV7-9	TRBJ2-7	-	TGTGCCAGCGACCAAAGCAGGGACGGACCGGACGAGCAGTACTTC	CASDQSRDGPDEQYF
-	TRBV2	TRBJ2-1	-	TGTGCCAGCAGTGATCGGTGGAATGAGCAGTTCTTC	CASSDRWNEQFF
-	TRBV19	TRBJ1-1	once	TGTGCCAGTAGAGACCGGGCGGGGAACACTGAAGCTTTCTTT	CASRDRAGNTEAFF
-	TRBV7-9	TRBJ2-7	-	TGTGCCAGCAGCGACCGGGACTCATCCTACGAGCAGTACTTC	CASSDRDSSYEQYF
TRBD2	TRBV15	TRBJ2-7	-	TGTGCCACCAGCAGAGCGCTTACCGGGACTAACGAGCAGTACTTC	CATSRALTGTNEQYF
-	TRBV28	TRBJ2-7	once	TGTGCCAGCAGTTTGTCTGGCAGCAGCGAGCAGTACTTC	CASSLSGSSEQYF
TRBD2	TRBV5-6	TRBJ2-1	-	TGTGCCAGCAGGGCCGGGACTAGAAGCGGAAATGAGCAGTTCTTC	CASRAGTRSGNEQFF
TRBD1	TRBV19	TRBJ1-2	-	TGTGCCAGTAACCATCTGGGACAGCTAAATCCCACCACATACTCTAACTATGGCTACACCTTC	CASNHLGQLNPTTYSNYGYTF
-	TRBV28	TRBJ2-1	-	TGTGCCAGCAGGGCCGGGACAAGCAAAGGGGGGGCCTACAATGAGCAGTTCTTC	CASRAGTSKGGAYNEQFF
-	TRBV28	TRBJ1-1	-	TGTGCCAGCAGTTTGTCCGACGGCCCGGACACTGAAGCTTTCTTT	CASSLSDGPDTEAFF
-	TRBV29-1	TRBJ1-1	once	TGCAGCGTTGCCTGGACACAGATTACGAACACTGAAGCTTTCTTT	CSVAWTQITNTEAFF
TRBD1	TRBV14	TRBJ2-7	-	TGTGCCAGCAGCCAAGCCTTGAGACAGGGAATTTACGAGCAGTACTTC	CASSQALRQGIYEQYF